The 14 T cell receptor beta chains reported below all come from one sample, sequenced in a study of response to subunit inactivated influenza vaccine. TCRdb fed the RT-PCR reads into MiXCR, producing one record per CDR3 protein. The sample carries more than 500,000 distinct CDR3 sequences, over 9% recorded once. These records were also assigned to another study, of T cells expressing NK-cell markers. That source notes: Libraries used 5'RACE template switching adding universal primer site and UMIs.

Source: PBMCs from blood, taken on the day of vaccination. These TCRs come from a man aged 45-60 years who received an inactivated influenza vaccine.

The rearrangement links TRBV20-1 to TRBJ2-1; D could derive from TRBD1 or TRBD2 (5 bases each). This CDR3 is built from 15 residues. Trimming left V 5 bases short and J 5 bases short, with 19 bases between. Per germline, CDR1 DFQATT and CDR2 SNEGSKA (reference sequence). For the CDR3, the DNA is TGCAGTGCTCCTAACCGACAGAGGGGTAACAATGAGCAGTTCTTC. As protein: CSAPNRQRGNNEQFF.

This clonotype was picked up a small number of times. V is TRBV12-3 or TRBV12-4 and J is TRBJ2-7, with D hard to call. This CDR3 region has 15 residues. V lost 2 bases, J lost 3 bases, and 14 bases lay in between. The DNA for the CDR3 is TGTGCCAGCAGTTTATTCGGCGGAACCAACTACGAGCAGTACTTC. Protein sequence: CASSLFGGTNYEQYF.

This sequence joins TRBV5-5 and TRBJ2-5, with a possible D match to TRBD2 (7 bases). Trimming removed 1 base from V and 2 bases from J, with 15 bases in between. Per germline, CDR1 SGHKS and CDR2 YYEKEE (reference sequence). There are 16 residues in the CDR3. The CDR3 here is CASSLSNGGRQETQYF. The CDR3, as DNA: TGTGCCAGCAGCTTGTCGAACGGGGGGCGTCAAGAGACCCAGTACTTC.

This clonotype was found a few times. A much larger clone sits a single nucleotide away, making a read error possible. The chain has TRBV6-1 and TRBJ2-7, with 11 positions matching TRBD1. The CDR3 sequence is 15 residues long. V was pared by 5 bases and J by 7 bases, with 10 bases of the junction left unmatched. CDR1 and CDR2 from the germline V gene are MNHNS and SASEGT. The CDR3 loop is CASSRVGQGAGEQYF. CDR3 in DNA: TGTGCCAGCAGTCGCGTAGGACAGGGGGCGGGGGAGCAGTACTTC.

This clonotype was observed a few times. The chain uses TRBV27 and TRBJ2-7, with 9 bases that match TRBD1. With V trimmed by 5 bases and J by 5 bases, 7 bases remained unmatched. The CDR3 runs to 14 residues. Germline lookup yields CDR1 MNHEY and CDR2 SMNVEV (reference sequence). For the CDR3, the DNA is TGTGCCAGCAGTCGCCGGGACAGGGTAAACGAGCAGTACTTC. Residues: CASSRRDRVNEQYF.

This clonotype has just a few counts. This chain links TRBV2 with TRBJ2-2, with a weak D call TRBD2 (6 bases). Trimming cost V 7 bases and J 4 bases, with 16 bases left between them. The CDR3 has 15 amino acids. The germline CDR1 and CDR2 sequences are SNHLY and FYNNEI. The CDR3 sequence is CASTPERVGTGELFF. CDR3 coding DNA: TGTGCCAGCACCCCCGAGCGGGTAGGCACCGGGGAGCTGTTTTTT.

This clonotype was recorded many times. The chain recombines TRBV7-9 with TRBJ2-1; 12 nucleotides align to TRBD2. CDR1 is SEHNR, CDR2 FQNEAQ, per germline (reference sequence). V gave up 5 bases and J gave up 7 bases; unmatched junction bases: 12. This CDR3 comprises 17 residues. The CDR3 sequence is CASSPPRLAGASNEQFF. CDR3 DNA: TGTGCCAGCAGCCCACCTCGACTAGCGGGAGCCTCGAATGAGCAGTTCTTC.

V and J are TRBV18 and TRBJ2-5; D gene unclear. V was pared by 3 bases and J by 4 bases, with 9 bases between. The CDR3 is 13 residues long. The V gene's germline CDR1 is KGHSH and CDR2 LQKENI. Here the CDR3 reads CASSPVLSETQYF. The DNA for the CDR3 is TGTGCCAGCTCACCCGTCCTATCAGAGACCCAGTACTTC.

The chain recombines TRBV5-1 with TRBJ2-1; 10 nucleotides align to TRBD2. The V gene end was trimmed by 4 bases and the J gene end by 6 bases; junction bases not matched to a gene: 7. Germline lookup yields CDR1 SGHRS and CDR2 YFSETQ. CDR3 length equals 15 residues. The CDR3 DNA is TGCGCCAGCAGCGCCGGGACTAGCGTTATCAATGAGCAGTTCTTC. Residues: CASSAGTSVINEQFF.

At least ten counts were recorded for this clonotype. The V gene is TRBV20-1, the J gene TRBJ2-7, with 7 bases aligning to TRBD1. The CDR3 runs to 14 residues. The J segment lost 2 bases and the V segment lost 4 bases, leaving 8 bases of the junction unmatched. Germline-derived CDR1 and CDR2 are DFQATT and SNEGSKA (reference sequence). The CDR3 DNA follows: TGCAGTGCTAAACCGGGACAGATAACCTACGAGCAGTACTTC. Translated: CSAKPGQITYEQYF.

This clonotype was counted many times. CDR3 DNA sequence: TGCAGCGGAGACAGGGAATTAGCGGATACGCAGTATTTT. It translates to CSGDRELADTQYF. The gene calls are TRBV29-1 and TRBJ2-3; 7 bases match TRBD1. The CDR3 covers 13 residues. Germline trimming cut 7 bases from V and 6 bases from J; bases unmatched to any gene: 10. Per the germline V gene, CDR1 is SQVTM and CDR2 is ANQGSEA.

This clonotype was seen a few times. Mismatch with germline at one junction end may stem from a read error. The rearrangement joins TRBV28 to TRBJ1-1; weak D call: TRBD1 (5 bases). The CDR3 totals 11 residues. Germline V lookup: CDR1 MDHEN, CDR2 SYDVKM. CDR3 residues: CASSPSGNAYF. The CDR3 DNA follows: TGTGCCAGCAGCCCGTCAGGGAATGCTTACTTT.

This clonotype has at least ten counts. This chain links TRBV10-3 with TRBJ2-1; D is uncertain. Trimming took off 4 bases at V and 1 base at J, with 2 bases between the two ends. Germline V gene data show CDR1 as ENHRY and CDR2 as SYGVKD. This CDR3 has 12 residues. This CDR3 reads CAISASYNEQFF. Here the CDR3 DNA reads TGTGCCATCAGTGCTTCCTACAATGAGCAGTTCTTC.

In its sample, this clonotype was seen a few times. In DNA form, the CDR3 reads TGTGCCAGCAGTTTAGGAGGACAGGTGAACACTGAAGCTTTCTTT. This encodes CASSLGGQVNTEAFF. The gene calls are TRBV27 and TRBJ1-1; 7 nucleotides match TRBD1. CDR3 size: 15 residues. The junction had 3 bases not matched to a gene; V was cut back by 2 bases and J by 0 bases. The germline gives CDR1 MNHEY, CDR2 SMNVEV (reference sequence).